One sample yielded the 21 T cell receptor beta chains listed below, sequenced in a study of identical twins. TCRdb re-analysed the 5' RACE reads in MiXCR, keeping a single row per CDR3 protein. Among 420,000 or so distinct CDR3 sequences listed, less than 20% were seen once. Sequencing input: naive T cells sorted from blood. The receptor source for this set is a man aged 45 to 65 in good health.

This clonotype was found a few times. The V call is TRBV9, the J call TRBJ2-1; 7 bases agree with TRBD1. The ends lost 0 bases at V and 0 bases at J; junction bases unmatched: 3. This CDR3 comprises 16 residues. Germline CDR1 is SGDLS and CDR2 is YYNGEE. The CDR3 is CASSVATGASYNEQFF. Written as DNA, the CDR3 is TGTGCCAGCAGCGTAGCTACAGGGGCCTCCTACAATGAGCAGTTCTTC.

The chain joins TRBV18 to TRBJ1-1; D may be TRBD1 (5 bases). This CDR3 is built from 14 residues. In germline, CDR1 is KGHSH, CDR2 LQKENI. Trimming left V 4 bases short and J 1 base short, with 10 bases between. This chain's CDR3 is CASSLNTGNTEAFF. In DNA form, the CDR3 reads TGTGCCAGCTCACTCAACACAGGGAACACTGAAGCTTTCTTT.

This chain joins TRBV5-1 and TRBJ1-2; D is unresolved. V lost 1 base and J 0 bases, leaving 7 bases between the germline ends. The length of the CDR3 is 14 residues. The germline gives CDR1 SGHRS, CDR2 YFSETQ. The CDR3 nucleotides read TGCGCCAGCAGCTTGAGTAAACCTAACTATGGCTACACCTTC. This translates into CASSLSKPNYGYTF.

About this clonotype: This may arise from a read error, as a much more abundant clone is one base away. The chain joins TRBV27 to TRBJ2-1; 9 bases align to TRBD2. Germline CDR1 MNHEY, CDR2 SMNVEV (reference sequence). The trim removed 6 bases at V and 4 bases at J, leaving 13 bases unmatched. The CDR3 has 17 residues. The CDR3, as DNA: TGTGCCAGCAGGTTAAGGTCTCGGCGGGAGGGATACAATGAGCAGTTCTTC. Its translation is CASRLRSRREGYNEQFF.

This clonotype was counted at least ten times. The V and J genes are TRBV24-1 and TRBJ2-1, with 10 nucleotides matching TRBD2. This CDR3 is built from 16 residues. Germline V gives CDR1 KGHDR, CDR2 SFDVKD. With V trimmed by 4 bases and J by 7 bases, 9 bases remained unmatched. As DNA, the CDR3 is TGTGCCACCAGTGACCCAAGCGGGAGGGCCAAAAATGAGCAGTTCTTC. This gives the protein CATSDPSGRAKNEQFF.

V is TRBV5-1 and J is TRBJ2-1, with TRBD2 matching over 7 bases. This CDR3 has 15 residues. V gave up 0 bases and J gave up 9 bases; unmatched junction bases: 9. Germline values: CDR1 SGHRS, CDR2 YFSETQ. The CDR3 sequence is CASSLARTSLGEQFF. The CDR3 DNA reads TGCGCCAGCAGCTTGGCCCGGACTAGTCTCGGTGAGCAGTTCTTC.

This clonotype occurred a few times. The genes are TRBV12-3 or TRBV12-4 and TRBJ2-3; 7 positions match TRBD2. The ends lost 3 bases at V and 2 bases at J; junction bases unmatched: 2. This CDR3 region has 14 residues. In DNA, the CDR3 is TGTGCCAGCAGTTTGCGGGAGTTCACAGATACGCAGTATTTT. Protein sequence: CASSLREFTDTQYF.

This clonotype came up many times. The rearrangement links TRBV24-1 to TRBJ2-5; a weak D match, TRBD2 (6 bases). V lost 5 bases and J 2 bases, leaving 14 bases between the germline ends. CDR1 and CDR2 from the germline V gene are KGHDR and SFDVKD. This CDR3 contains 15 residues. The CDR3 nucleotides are TGTGCCACCAGTGCGGCGGGACTTTCTCAAGAGACCCAGTACTTC. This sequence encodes CATSAAGLSQETQYF.

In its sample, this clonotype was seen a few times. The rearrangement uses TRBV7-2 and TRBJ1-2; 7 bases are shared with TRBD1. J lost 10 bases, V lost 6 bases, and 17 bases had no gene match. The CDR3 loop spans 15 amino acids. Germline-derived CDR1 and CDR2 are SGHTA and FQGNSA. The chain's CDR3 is CASRLDGARGRDYTF. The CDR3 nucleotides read TGTGCCAGCAGACTCGACGGGGCTAGGGGGCGTGACTACACCTTC.

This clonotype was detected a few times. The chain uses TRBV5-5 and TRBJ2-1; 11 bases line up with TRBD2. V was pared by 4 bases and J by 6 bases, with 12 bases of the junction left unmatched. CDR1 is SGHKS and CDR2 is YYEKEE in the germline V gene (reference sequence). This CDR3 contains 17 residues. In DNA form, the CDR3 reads TGTGCCAGCAGCCCTGTGGAGACTAGCGGGGTCGGCAATGAGCAGTTCTTC. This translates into CASSPVETSGVGNEQFF.

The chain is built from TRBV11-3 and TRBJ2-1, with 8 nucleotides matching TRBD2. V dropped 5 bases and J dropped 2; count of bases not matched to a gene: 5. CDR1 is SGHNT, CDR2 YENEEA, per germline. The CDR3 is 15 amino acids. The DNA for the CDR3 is TGTGCCAGCAGCCAAAGCGGGGGACCCTACAATGAGCAGTTCTTC. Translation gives CASSQSGGPYNEQFF.

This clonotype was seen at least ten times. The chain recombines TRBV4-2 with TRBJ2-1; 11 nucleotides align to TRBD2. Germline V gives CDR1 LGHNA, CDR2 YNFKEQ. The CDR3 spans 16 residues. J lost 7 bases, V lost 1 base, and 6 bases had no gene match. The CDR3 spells CASSQGLLAGANEQFF. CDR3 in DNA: TGTGCCAGCAGCCAAGGGTTACTAGCGGGAGCAAATGAGCAGTTCTTC.

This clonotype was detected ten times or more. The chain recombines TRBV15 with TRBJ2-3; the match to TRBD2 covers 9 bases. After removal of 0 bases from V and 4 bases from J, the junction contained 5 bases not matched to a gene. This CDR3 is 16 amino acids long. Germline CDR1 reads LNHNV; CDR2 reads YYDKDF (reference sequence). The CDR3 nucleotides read TGTGCCACCAGCAGAGATCTTGCGGGGGGGCCAGATACGCAGTATTTT. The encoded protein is CATSRDLAGGPDTQYF.

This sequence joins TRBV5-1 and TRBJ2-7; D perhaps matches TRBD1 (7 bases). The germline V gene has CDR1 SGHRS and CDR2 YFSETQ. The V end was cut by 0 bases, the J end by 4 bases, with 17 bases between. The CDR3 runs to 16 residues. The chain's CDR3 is CASSLEPQGREYEQYF. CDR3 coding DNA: TGCGCCAGCAGCTTGGAACCACAGGGGCGGGAATACGAGCAGTACTTC.

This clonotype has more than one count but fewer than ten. The CDR3 nucleotides are TGCGCCAGCAGCTTGGCTCCTTCGGGGACTGAAGCTTTCTTT. It translates to CASSLAPSGTEAFF. The rearrangement joins TRBV5-1 to TRBJ1-1; D is ambiguous. Germline-derived CDR1 and CDR2 are SGHRS and YFSETQ. The V end was cut by 0 bases, the J end by 5 bases, with 11 bases between. The CDR3 totals 14 residues.

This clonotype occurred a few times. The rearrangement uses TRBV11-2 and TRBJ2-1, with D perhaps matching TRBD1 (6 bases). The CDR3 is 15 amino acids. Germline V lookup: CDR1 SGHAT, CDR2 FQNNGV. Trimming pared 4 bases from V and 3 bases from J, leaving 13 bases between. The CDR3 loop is CASSSTGQYYNEQFF. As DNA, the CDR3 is TGTGCCAGCAGCTCGACCGGACAGTACTACAATGAGCAGTTCTTC.

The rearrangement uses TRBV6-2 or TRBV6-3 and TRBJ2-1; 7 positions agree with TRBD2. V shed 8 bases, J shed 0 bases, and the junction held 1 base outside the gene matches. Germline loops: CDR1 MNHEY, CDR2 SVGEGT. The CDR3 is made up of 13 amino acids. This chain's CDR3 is CASQRGSYNEQFF. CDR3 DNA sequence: TGTGCCAGCCAGCGGGGCTCCTACAATGAGCAGTTCTTC.

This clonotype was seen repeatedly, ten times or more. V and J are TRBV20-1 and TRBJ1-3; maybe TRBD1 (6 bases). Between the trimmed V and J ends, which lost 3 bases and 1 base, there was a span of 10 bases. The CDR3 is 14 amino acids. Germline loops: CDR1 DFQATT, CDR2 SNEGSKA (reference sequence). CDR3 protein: CSASKGGSGNTIYF. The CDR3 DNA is TGCAGTGCTAGTAAGGGGGGGTCTGGAAACACCATATATTTT.

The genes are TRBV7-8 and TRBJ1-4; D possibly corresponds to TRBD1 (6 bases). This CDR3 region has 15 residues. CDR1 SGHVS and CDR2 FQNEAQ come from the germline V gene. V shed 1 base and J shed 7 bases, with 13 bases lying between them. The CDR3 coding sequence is TGTGCCAGCAGCTTAGTGGGGGCCCGAACTGAAAAACTGTTTTTT. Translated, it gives CASSLVGARTEKLFF.

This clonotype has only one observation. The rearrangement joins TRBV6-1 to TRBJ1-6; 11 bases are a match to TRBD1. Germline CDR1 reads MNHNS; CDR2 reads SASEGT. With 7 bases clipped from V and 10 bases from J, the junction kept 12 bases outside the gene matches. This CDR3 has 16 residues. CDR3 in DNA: TGTGCCAGCAAAGCCGGGACAGGGGGTTATAGGTCACCCCTCCACTTT. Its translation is CASKAGTGGYRSPLHF.

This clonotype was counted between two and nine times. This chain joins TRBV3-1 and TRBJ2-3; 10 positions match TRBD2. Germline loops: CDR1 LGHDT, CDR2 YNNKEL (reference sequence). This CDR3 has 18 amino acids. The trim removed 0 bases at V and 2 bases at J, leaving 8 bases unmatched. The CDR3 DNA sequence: TGTGCCAGCAGCCAAGAGGGAGCGGGAGGGGACCTCACAGATACGCAGTATTTT. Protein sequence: CASSQEGAGGDLTDTQYF.